This record covers a single TCR beta chain. What it binds is unknown. Stated time point: sample taken at primary tumor resection. Researchers sequenced whole RNA taken from tumor, nontumor lung or frozen PBMC without sorting. Samples came from 72 TRACERx patients with untreated early-stage lung cancer. TCR cDNA molecules were tagged individually, and each one carried a unique molecular identifier. TCRdb ran MiXCR on the 5' RACE reads and lists one entry per CDR3 protein. Of approximately 40,000 distinct CDR3 sequences in the sample, approximately 13% were seen once. This entry is derived from a study of spatial heterogeneity in lung cancer. About the study: The average count in raw reads for each unique TCR and UMI combination exceeded nine appearances.

Study-wide findings and caveats: Resection blood, more than follow-up blood, showed ubiquitous expanded tumor TCRs.

The specimen comprised PBMCs, sampled at surgery. The sequence derives from a male donor with early-stage non-small cell lung cancer.

The CDR3 nucleotides read TGCAGCGTCTCGGACAGGGGGTACGAGCAGTACTTC. Protein product: CSVSDRGYEQYF. V is TRBV29-1 and J is TRBJ2-7; 10 bases map to TRBD1. Germline V CDR1 and CDR2: SQVTM, ANQGSEA. With V trimmed by 6 bases and J by 4 bases, 3 bases remained unmatched. This CDR3 is 12 amino acids long.